The 11 T cell receptor beta chains listed next were all sequenced from one sample in a study of OX40 agonist ivuxolimab in advanced cancers. Clones were read by immunoSEQ multiplex PCR, and TCRdb kept only the in-frame ones, dropping some. The sample gives some 33,000 clones, around 74% of which show up once; approximately 13% is in the top ten. This specimen consisted of CD4+ or CD8+ T cells sorted from blood, obtained in a trial of the OX40 agonist ivuxolimab. These TCRs come from an adult with an advanced solid tumor such as melanoma, head and neck, liver or kidney cancer.

The gene calls are TRBV10-3 and TRBJ1-1; D is unresolved. Trimming left V 0 bases short and J 11 bases short, with 10 bases between. The germline CDR1 and CDR2 sequences are ENHRY and SYGVKD. The CDR3 is made up of 12 amino acids. Here the CDR3 reads CAISESVVEAFF. As DNA, the CDR3 is TGTGCCATCAGTGAGTCGGTAGTTGAGGCTTTCTTT.

This chain joins TRBV9 and TRBJ2-1, with unresolved D. The V gene lost 4 bases and the J gene lost 1 base, with 12 bases spanning the gap. This CDR3 has 15 amino acids. Germline V lookup: CDR1 SGDLS, CDR2 YYNGEE. This CDR3 is CASSPSGKSYNEQFF. The CDR3 nucleotides read TGTGCCAGCAGCCCCTCTGGGAAGTCCTACAATGAGCAGTTCTTC.

This clone was seen only a few times. The chain combines TRBV5-1 with TRBJ1-6; 8 bases match TRBD1. V trimming: 4 bases; J trimming: 15 bases; junction bases outside the gene matches: 12. The CDR3 totals 14 residues. The V gene's germline CDR1 is SGHRS and CDR2 YFSETQ. The CDR3 loop reads CASSSGTGDFLLHF. In nucleotides, the CDR3 is TGCGCCAGCAGCAGCGGGACAGGTGATTTTCTCCTCCACTTT.

The chain is built from TRBV5-1 and TRBJ1-4, with 11 bases aligning to TRBD1. This CDR3 has 18 residues. Germline CDR1 reads SGHRS; CDR2 reads YFSETQ. J was trimmed by 2 bases and V by 0 bases; bases with no gene match: 6. This CDR3 is CASSLGTGGFATNEKLFF. The CDR3 DNA reads TGCGCCAGCAGCTTGGGGACAGGGGGCTTTGCCACTAATGAAAAACTGTTTTTT.

V gene TRBV27 combines with J gene TRBJ1-1; D not resolved. Trimming took 6 bases from V and 1 from J, leaving 9 bases between them. Germline CDR1 reads MNHEY; CDR2 reads SMNVEV (reference sequence). The CDR3 is 13 residues long. In DNA, the CDR3 is TGTGCCAGCAGCTTACGTGGGAACACTGAAGCTTTCTTT. The encoded protein is CASSLRGNTEAFF.

This clone occurred a few times. The chain recombines TRBV4-1 with TRBJ1-6; D ambiguous. Trimming shortened V by 4 bases and J by 8 bases, and 15 bases separated the two germline ends. In germline, CDR1 is MGHRA, CDR2 YSYEKL. This CDR3 has 15 amino acids. CDR3 residues: CASSPADVGYSPLHF. In DNA form, the CDR3 reads TGCGCCAGCAGCCCGGCAGACGTGGGCTATTCACCCCTCCACTTT.

The gene calls are TRBV6-5 and TRBJ1-1; 10 bases are a match to TRBD1. Per germline, CDR1 MNHEY and CDR2 SVGAGI. The CDR3 covers 16 residues. The V segment lost 4 bases and the J segment 0 bases; nucleotides outside the gene matches: 5. CDR3 sequence (DNA): TGTGCCAGCAGTTTTCGGACAGGGGGGATGAACACTGAAGCTTTCTTT. Its protein product is CASSFRTGGMNTEAFF.

This rearrangement joins TRBV19 to TRBJ2-1, with 9 positions matching TRBD2. Germline loops: CDR1 LNHDA, CDR2 SQIVND (reference sequence). The CDR3 loop spans 16 amino acids. V lost 5 bases and J lost 4; bases outside the gene matches: 9. The CDR3 region is CASSSRSGGRYNEQFF. CDR3 in DNA: TGTGCCAGTAGTTCCAGAAGCGGGGGGAGATACAATGAGCAGTTCTTC.

This clone was counted between two and nine times. V and J are TRBV5-1 and TRBJ1-4, with D possibly being TRBD1 (6 bases). Germline CDR1 SGHRS, CDR2 YFSETQ. The CDR3 is made up of 16 amino acids. Trimming took off 4 bases at V and 3 bases at J, with 16 bases between the two ends. CDR3 region: CASSAAQGPSNEKLFF. CDR3 coding DNA: TGCGCCAGCAGCGCCGCACAGGGTCCGTCTAATGAAAAACTGTTTTTT.

J is TRBJ1-5 and V is TRBV4-1, with a possible D match to TRBD1 (5 bases). The CDR3 runs 16 residues. Germline CDR1 and CDR2: MGHRA and YSYEKL. Trimming shortened V by 0 bases and J by 1 base, and 10 bases separated the two germline ends. The CDR3 nucleotides read TGCGCCAGCAGCCAAGATCAAGGGGTGAGCAATCAGCCCCAGCATTTT. Translated, it gives CASSQDQGVSNQPQHF.

V gene TRBV9 combines with J gene TRBJ2-7, with D hard to call. In germline, CDR1 is SGDLS, CDR2 YYNGEE. Deletions cut 0 bases from V and 0 bases from J, with 7 bases between. There are 14 residues in the CDR3. The CDR3 DNA is TGTGCCAGCAGCGTAGGGCCTAACTCCTACGAGCAGTACTTC. It codes for CASSVGPNSYEQYF.